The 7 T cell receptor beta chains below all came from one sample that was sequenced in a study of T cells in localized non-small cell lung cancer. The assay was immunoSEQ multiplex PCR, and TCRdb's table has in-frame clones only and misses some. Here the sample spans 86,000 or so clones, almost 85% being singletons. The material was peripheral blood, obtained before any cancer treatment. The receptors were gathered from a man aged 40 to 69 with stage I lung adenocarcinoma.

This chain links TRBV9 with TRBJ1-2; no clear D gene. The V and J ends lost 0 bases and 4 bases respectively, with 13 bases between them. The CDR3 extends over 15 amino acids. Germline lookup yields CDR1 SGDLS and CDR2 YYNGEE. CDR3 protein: CASSVGTSGGYGYTF. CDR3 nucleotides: TGTGCCAGCAGCGTAGGAACCTCCGGCGGCTATGGCTACACCTTC.

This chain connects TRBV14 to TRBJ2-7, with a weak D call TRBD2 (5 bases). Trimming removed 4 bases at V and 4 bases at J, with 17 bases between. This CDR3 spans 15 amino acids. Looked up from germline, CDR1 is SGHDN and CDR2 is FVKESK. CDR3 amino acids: CASSPFGIGLYEQYF. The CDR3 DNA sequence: TGTGCCAGCAGCCCCTTCGGGATCGGCCTATACGAGCAGTACTTC.

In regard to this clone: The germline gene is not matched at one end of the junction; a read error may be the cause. DNA for the CDR3: TGTGCCAATCCAAAAGGGACTAGGGATACCTACGGGCAGTACTTC. Its protein product is CANPKGTRDTYGQYF. This chain joins TRBV19 and TRBJ2-7; TRBD2 matches at 8 bases. CDR3 length equals 15 residues. Germline assignment: CDR1 LNHDA and CDR2 SQIVND (reference sequence).

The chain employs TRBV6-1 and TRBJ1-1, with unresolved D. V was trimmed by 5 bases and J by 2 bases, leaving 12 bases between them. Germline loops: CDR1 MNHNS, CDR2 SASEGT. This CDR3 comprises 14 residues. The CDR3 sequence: CASSLTRKNTEAFF. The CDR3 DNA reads TGTGCCAGCAGTCTGACAAGGAAAAACACTGAAGCTTTCTTT.

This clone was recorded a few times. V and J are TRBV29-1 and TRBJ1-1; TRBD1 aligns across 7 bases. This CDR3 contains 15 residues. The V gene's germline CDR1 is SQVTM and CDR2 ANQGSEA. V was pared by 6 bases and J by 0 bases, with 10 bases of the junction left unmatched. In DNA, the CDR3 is TGCAGCGTCCACCCAAGGGACAGTATGAACACTGAAGCTTTCTTT. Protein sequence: CSVHPRDSMNTEAFF.

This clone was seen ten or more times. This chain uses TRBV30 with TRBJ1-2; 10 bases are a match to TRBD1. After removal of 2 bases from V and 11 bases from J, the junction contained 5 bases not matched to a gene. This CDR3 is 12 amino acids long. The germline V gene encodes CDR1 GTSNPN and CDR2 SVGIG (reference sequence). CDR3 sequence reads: CAWSTSDRGYTF. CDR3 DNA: TGTGCCTGGAGTACCTCGGACAGGGGGTACACCTTC. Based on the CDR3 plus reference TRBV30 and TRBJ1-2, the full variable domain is SQTIHQWPATLVQPVGSPLSLECTVEGTSNPNLYWYRQAAGRGLQLLFYSVGIGQISSEVPQNLSASRPQDRQFILSSKKLLLSDSGFYLCAWSTSDRGYTFGSGTRLTVV.

Here the CDR3 reads CASTPPRDPYEQYF. In DNA form, the CDR3 reads TGTGCCAGCACCCCTCCCCGGGACCCCTACGAGCAGTACTTC. The chain recombines TRBV7-2 with TRBJ2-7; D tentatively fits TRBD1 or TRBD2 (5 bases each). V lost 7 bases and J 2 bases, leaving 15 bases between the germline ends. The V gene's germline CDR1 is SGHTA and CDR2 FQGNSA. The CDR3 totals 14 residues.